Shown below are 12 T cell receptor beta chains from a single sample sequenced in a study of regulatory T cells in long-lasting Graves disease. The sample's time point: newly diagnosed GD, antithyroid drugs for less than 3 months. From RNA extracted from PBMCs, the TCR library was made. In building TCR beta libraries, iRepertoire HTBI primers were used together with Arm-PCR of CDR3 regions. TCRdb reprocessed the multiplex PCR reads with MiXCR, giving one entry per CDR3 protein. In the table there are roughly 530,000 distinct CDR3 sequences, roughly 15% of which are singletons. These data were also filed under a second study, of T cells in Graves' hyperthyroidism and ophthalmopathy.

The sample in question was peripheral blood mononuclear cells (PBMCs), obtained at new diagnosis, from a patient treated with antithyroid drugs. These receptors all come from a woman aged 40-65 years with Graves disease.

Many counts were recorded for this clonotype. The chain links TRBV30 to TRBJ2-7; D possibly corresponds to TRBD2 (6 bases). The CDR3 consists of 14 residues. Per the germline V gene, CDR1 is GTSNPN and CDR2 is SVGIG (reference sequence). With 2 bases removed from V and 0 bases from J, the gap between germline ends came to 11 bases. The CDR3 protein is CAWSFDGGSYEQYF. The CDR3, as DNA: TGTGCCTGGAGTTTCGACGGGGGCTCCTACGAGCAGTACTTC.

This chain uses TRBV5-1 with TRBJ1-2, with D possibly matching TRBD1 (6 bases). Trimming shortened V by 2 bases and J by 4 bases, and 12 bases separated the two germline ends. Per the germline V gene, CDR1 is SGHRS and CDR2 is YFSETQ. The CDR3 loop spans 14 amino acids. The CDR3 reads CASSFWTDPYGYTF. In DNA, the CDR3 is TGCGCCAGCAGCTTTTGGACAGACCCCTATGGCTACACCTTC.

This clonotype appeared many times. J is TRBJ1-2 and V is TRBV28, with 11 bases that match TRBD1. CDR3 length: 15 residues. V shed 4 bases and J 4 bases; nucleotides not matched to a gene: 5. From germline, CDR1 is MDHEN and CDR2 SYDVKM. The CDR3 coding sequence is TGTGCCAGCAGTTGGGACAGGGGGTTGAGCTATGGCTACACCTTC. Its translation: CASSWDRGLSYGYTF.

The chain links TRBV4-2 to TRBJ2-3; the match to TRBD2 covers 9 bases. Germline values: CDR1 LGHNA, CDR2 YNFKEQ. The CDR3 is 18 residues long. Trimming removed 1 base from V and 2 bases from J; junction bases left unmatched: 10. The CDR3 region has the DNA TGTGCCAGCAGCCAAGGAAATAGCGGGGGCGCTTTCACAGATACGCAGTATTTT. This sequence encodes CASSQGNSGGAFTDTQYF.

In its sample, this clonotype was seen a few times. This sequence joins TRBV7-9 and TRBJ1-5; D remains unclear. The germline V gene has CDR1 SEHNR and CDR2 FQNEAQ (reference sequence). The CDR3 is made up of 12 amino acids. Trimming took off 7 bases at V and 2 bases at J, with 6 bases between the two ends. The CDR3 here is CASTWGNQPQHF. CDR3 nucleotides: TGTGCCAGCACTTGGGGCAATCAGCCCCAGCATTTT.

J is TRBJ2-1 and V is TRBV7-9; TRBD1 might be the D (5 bases). The V end was cut by 2 bases, the J end by 0 bases, with 14 bases between. CDR1 and CDR2 from the germline V gene are SEHNR and FQNEAQ (reference sequence). This CDR3 has 17 residues. DNA for the CDR3: TGTGCCAGCAGCTTATCCCGAAAACAGGACTCCTACAATGAGCAGTTCTTC. This encodes CASSLSRKQDSYNEQFF.

This clonotype was seen a handful of times. The chain has TRBV4-1 and TRBJ2-4; D may be TRBD2 (5 bases). Germline CDR1 reads MGHRA; CDR2 reads YSYEKL. This CDR3 comprises 17 residues. Trimming took off 0 bases at V and 3 bases at J, with 15 bases between the two ends. Here the CDR3 DNA reads TGCGCCAGCAGCCAAGACAACGAGCGGACGATCAAAAACATTCAGTACTTC. Translated, it gives CASSQDNERTIKNIQYF.

This clonotype turned up a few times. The rearrangement links TRBV9 to TRBJ2-3; a weak D match, TRBD2 (5 bases). Germline CDR1 SGDLS, CDR2 YYNGEE. Trimming took 4 bases from V and 6 from J, leaving 15 bases between them. CDR3 size: 14 residues. DNA for the CDR3: TGTGCCAGCAGCCCGCTCAGCGGAATGGATACGCAGTATTTT. The encoded protein is CASSPLSGMDTQYF.

This clonotype showed up many times. The CDR3 DNA follows: TGTGCCAGCTCACCTGGGCAGGGGAAGGACGCTTTCTTT. It specifies CASSPGQGKDAFF. The rearrangement joins TRBV18 to TRBJ1-1; TRBD1 might be the D (6 bases). The CDR3 has 13 residues. V shed 3 bases and J shed 11 bases, with 16 bases lying between them. Per germline, CDR1 KGHSH and CDR2 LQKENI. Looking up the rest from reference TRBV18 and TRBJ1-1 gives the full variable domain: NAGVMQNPRHLVRRRGQEARLRCSPMKGHSHVYWYRQLPEEGLKFMVYLQKENIIDESGMPKERFSAEFPKEGPSILRIQQVVRGDSAAYFCASSPGQGKDAFFGQGTRLTVV.

This clonotype was detected many times. This chain uses TRBV12-3 or TRBV12-4 with TRBJ1-1, with D possibly matching TRBD1 (6 bases). Trimming took 6 bases from V and 0 from J, leaving 14 bases between them. This CDR3 spans 15 amino acids. The CDR3, as DNA: TGTGCCAGCAGCCCATCCAGGACAGTGAACACTGAAGCTTTCTTT. Its protein product is CASSPSRTVNTEAFF.

This clonotype came up many times. Its ends do not fully match the called genes, so a read error is possible. The chain couples TRBV12-3 or TRBV12-4 to TRBJ1-2; D perhaps matches TRBD1 (6 bases). The CDR3 has 12 amino acids. The DNA for the CDR3 is TGTGCCAGCAGCTCCGGGACAACAGACCCAAACTTC. Translation: CASSSGTTDPNF.

The chain has TRBV9 and TRBJ2-6, with D perhaps given as TRBD1 or TRBD2 (5 bases each). Germline lookup yields CDR1 SGDLS and CDR2 YYNGEE. The CDR3 is 19 residues long. V lost 4 bases, J lost 2 bases, and 22 bases lay in between. CDR3 residues: CASSTQGRGPEAGANVLTF. The DNA for the CDR3 is TGTGCCAGCAGCACCCAAGGACGGGGACCAGAGGCTGGGGCCAACGTCCTGACTTTC.